What follows is one T cell receptor (beta chain) and its context. Its antigen is still unknown. V was pared by 4 bases and J by 5 bases, with 10 bases between. The CDR3 extends over 13 amino acids. In germline, CDR1 is SGHTA, CDR2 FQGNSA. Together with a sample-barcoded 5' primer, a J-beta primer mix was included in a second PCR lasting roughly 6 to 12 cycles. Via MiXCR, TCRdb re-called the 5' RACE reads, giving one row per CDR3 protein. The data show 1.8 million or so distinct CDR3 sequences, about two fifths seen once. The data stem from a study of blood T cells in healthy people across ages. Study conclusions and caveats: Naive CD4+ cells and diversity were both higher in long-lived donors than in aged donors.

Isolating PBMCs gave at least 6 million of these cells per sample. This clonotype was obtained from a human donor in good health. The chain employs TRBV7-2 and TRBJ2-3; a possible D gene is TRBD2 (6 bases). The sequenced sample consisted of blood. In DNA, the CDR3 is TGTGCCAGCAGCTCGGGAGTTGGAGATACGCAGTATTTT. Its translation: CASSSGVGDTQYF.